This T cell receptor beta chain was found in a study of blood T cell repertoires in COVID-19. Study-wide background: Specimens from acute and convalescent COVID-19 originated in the United States, Italy and Spain. The cDNA or gDNA used as material had been derived from T cells, B-cell-depleted T cells, or PBMCs.

Some clones are missing from TCRdb's copy, which holds only in-frame ones; the method was immunoSEQ multiplex PCR. The profile shows about 140,000 clones, 65% to 90% of them singletons. This CDR3 is built from 14 residues. Per the germline V gene, CDR1 is SGHDT and CDR2 is YYEEEE. Trimming took 4 bases from V and 0 from J, leaving 10 bases between them. This sequence joins TRBV5-6 and TRBJ1-1; no reliable D call. Sequencing was performed on peripheral blood. The sequence was collected from a man in his sixties with active or convalescent COVID-19. The CDR3 region is CASSNEGLNTEAFF. As DNA, the CDR3 is TGTGCCAGCAGCAACGAGGGTCTGAACACTGAAGCTTTCTTT.